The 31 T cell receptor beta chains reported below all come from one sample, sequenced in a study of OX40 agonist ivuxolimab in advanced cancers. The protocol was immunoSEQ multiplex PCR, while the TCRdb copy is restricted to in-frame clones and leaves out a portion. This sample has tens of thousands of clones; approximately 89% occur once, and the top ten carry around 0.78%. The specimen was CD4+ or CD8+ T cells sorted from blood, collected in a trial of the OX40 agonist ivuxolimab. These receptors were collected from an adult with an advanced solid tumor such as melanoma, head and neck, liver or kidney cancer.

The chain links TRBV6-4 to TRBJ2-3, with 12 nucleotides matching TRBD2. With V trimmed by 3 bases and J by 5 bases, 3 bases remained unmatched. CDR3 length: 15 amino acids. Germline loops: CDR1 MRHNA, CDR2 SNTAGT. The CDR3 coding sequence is TGTGCCAGCAGTGAATTGGGACTAGCGGGAGATACGCAGTATTTT. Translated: CASSELGLAGDTQYF.

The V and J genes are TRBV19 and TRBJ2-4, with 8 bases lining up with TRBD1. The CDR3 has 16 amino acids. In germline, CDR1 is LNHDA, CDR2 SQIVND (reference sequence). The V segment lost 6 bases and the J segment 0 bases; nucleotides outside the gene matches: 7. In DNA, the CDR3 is TGTGCCAGTAGACAAACAGGGGGTCCAGCCAAAAACATTCAGTACTTC. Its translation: CASRQTGGPAKNIQYF.

The CDR3 nucleotides read TGTGCCATCAGTGAGCGGACTAGCGCGAACACCGGGGAGCTGTTTTTT. As protein: CAISERTSANTGELFF. This chain uses TRBV10-3 with TRBJ2-2; 9 positions match TRBD2. With V trimmed by 2 bases and J by 0 bases, 1 base remained unmatched. This CDR3 is built from 16 residues. The germline CDR1 and CDR2 sequences are ENHRY and SYGVKD.

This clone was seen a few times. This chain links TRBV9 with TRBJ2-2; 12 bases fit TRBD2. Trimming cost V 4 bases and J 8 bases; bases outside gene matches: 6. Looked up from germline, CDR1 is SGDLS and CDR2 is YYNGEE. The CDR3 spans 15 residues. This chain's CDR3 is CASSLLAGGPGELFF. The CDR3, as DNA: TGTGCCAGCAGCCTCCTAGCGGGGGGGCCTGGGGAGCTGTTTTTT.

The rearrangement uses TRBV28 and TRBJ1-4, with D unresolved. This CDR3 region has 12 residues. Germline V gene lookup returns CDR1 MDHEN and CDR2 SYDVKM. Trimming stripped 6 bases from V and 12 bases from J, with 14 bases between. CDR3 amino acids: CASSPPWRELFF. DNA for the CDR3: TGTGCCAGCAGCCCGCCCTGGAGGGAACTGTTTTTT.

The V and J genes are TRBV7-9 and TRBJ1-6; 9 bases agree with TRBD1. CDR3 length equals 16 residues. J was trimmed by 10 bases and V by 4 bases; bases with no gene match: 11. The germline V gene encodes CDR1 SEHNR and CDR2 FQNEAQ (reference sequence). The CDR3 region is CASSSALGQGNSPLHF. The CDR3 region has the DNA TGTGCCAGCAGCTCCGCTTTGGGACAGGGTAACTCACCCCTCCACTTT.

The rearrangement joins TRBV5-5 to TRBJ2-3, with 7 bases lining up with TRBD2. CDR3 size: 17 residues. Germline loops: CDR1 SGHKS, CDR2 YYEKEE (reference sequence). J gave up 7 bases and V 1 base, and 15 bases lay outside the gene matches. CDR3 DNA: TGTGCCAGCAGCTTGCATTTGGGAGGGGCCACTTTGAATACGCAGTATTTT. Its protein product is CASSLHLGGATLNTQYF. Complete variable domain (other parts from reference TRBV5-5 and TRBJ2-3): DAGVTQSPTHLIKTRGQQVTLRCSPISGHKSVSWYQQVLGQGPQFIFQYYEKEERGRGNFPDRFSARQFPNYSSELNVNALLLGDSALYLCASSLHLGGATLNTQYFGPGTRLTVL.

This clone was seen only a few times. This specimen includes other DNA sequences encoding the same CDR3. The CDR3 protein is CSVSQGLLGNQPQHF. CDR3 coding DNA: TGCAGCGTGTCACAGGGTTTATTAGGGAATCAGCCCCAGCATTTT. The V call is TRBV29-1, the J call TRBJ1-5; possibly TRBD1 for D (6 bases). V shed 6 bases and J shed 4 bases, with 19 bases lying between them. CDR3 length equals 15 residues. Germline loops: CDR1 SQVTM, CDR2 ANQGSEA. The whole variable domain, filled in from reference TRBV29-1 and TRBJ1-5, reads SAVISQKPSRDICQRGTSLTIQCQVDSQVTMMFWYRQQPGQSLTLIATANQGSEATYESGFVIDKFPISRPNLTFSTLTVSNMSPEDSSIYLCSVSQGLLGNQPQHFGDGTRLSIL.

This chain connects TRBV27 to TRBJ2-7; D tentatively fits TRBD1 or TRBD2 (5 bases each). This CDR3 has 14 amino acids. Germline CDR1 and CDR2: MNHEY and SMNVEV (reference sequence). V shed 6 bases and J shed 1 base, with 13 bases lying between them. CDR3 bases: TGTGCCAGCAGCTTGGACGGGGCATCCTACGAGCAGTACTTC. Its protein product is CASSLDGASYEQYF.

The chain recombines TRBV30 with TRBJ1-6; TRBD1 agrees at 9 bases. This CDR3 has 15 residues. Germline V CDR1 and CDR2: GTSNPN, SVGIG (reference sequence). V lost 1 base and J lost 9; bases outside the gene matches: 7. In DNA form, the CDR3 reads TGTGCCTGGAGTGGGCCGGGACAGGGATCTTCACCCCTCCACTTT. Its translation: CAWSGPGQGSSPLHF.

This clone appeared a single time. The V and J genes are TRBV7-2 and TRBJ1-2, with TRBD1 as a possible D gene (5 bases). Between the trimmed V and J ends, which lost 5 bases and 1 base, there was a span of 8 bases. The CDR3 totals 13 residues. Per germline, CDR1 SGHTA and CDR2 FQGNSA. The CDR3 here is CASSEGVNYGYTF. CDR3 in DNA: TGTGCCAGCAGCGAAGGGGTTAACTATGGCTACACCTTC.

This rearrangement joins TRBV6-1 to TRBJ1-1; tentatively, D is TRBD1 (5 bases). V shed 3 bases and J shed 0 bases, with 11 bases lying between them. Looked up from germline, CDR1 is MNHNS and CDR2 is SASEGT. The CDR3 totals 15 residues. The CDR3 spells CASSEFTGLNTEAFF. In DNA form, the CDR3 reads TGTGCCAGCAGTGAGTTCACAGGCCTGAACACTGAAGCTTTCTTT.

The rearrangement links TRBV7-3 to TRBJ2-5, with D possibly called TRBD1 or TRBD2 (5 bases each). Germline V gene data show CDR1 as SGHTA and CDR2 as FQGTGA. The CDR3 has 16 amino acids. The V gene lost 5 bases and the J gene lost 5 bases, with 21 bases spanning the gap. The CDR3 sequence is CASSQPAPGQGETQYF. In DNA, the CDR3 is TGTGCCAGCAGCCAACCCGCCCCGGGGCAAGGGGAGACCCAGTACTTC.

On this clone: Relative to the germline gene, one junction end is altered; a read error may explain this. CDR3 bases: TGTGCTAGCAGCTCCCCCGGGCAAGCGGGGGTAAGGGGAACCGGGGAGCTGTTTTTT. It codes for CASSSPGQAGVRGTGELFF. The chain links TRBV7-7 to TRBJ2-2, with 8 nucleotides matching TRBD2. Germline V gene lookup returns CDR1 SSHAT and CDR2 FNYEAQ (reference sequence). This CDR3 comprises 19 residues.

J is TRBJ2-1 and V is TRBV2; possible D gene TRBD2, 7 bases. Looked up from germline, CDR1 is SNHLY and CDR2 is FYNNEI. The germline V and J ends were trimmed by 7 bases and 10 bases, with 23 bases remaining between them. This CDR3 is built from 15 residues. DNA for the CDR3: TGTGCCAGCATCGAGGGGGGGGCCACCGGTAGGGAGCAGTTCTTC. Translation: CASIEGGATGREQFF.

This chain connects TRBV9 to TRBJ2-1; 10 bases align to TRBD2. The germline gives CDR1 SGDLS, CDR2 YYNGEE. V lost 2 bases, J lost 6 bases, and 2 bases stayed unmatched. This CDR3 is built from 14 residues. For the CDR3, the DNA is TGTGCCAGCAGCGTCGGGACTAGCGTCAATGAGCAGTTCTTC. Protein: CASSVGTSVNEQFF.

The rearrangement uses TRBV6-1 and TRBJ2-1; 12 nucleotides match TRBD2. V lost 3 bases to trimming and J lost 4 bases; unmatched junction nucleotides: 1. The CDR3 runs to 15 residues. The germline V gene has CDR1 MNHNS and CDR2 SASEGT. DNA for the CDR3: TGTGCCAGCAGTGACGGGACTAGCGGGTACAATGAGCAGTTCTTC. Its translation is CASSDGTSGYNEQFF.

DNA of the CDR3: TGTGCCAGCAGCTTAGTGGGTTATTCACCCCTCCACTTT. Translation: CASSLVGYSPLHF. The chain uses TRBV7-6 and TRBJ1-6; unclear D gene. In germline, CDR1 is SGHVS, CDR2 FNYEAQ. Trimming took off 1 base at V and 8 bases at J, with 6 bases between the two ends. This CDR3 region has 13 residues.

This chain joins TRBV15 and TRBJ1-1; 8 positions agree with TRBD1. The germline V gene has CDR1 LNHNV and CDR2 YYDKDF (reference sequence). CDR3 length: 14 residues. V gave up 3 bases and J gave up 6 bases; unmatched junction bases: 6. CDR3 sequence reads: CATSSRQGFSEAFF. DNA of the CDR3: TGTGCCACCAGCAGCAGACAGGGGTTCTCTGAAGCTTTCTTT.

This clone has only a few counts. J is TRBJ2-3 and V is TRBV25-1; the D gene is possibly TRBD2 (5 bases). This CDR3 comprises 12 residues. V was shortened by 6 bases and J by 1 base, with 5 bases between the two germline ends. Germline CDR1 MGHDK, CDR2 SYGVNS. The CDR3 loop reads CASRGGTDTQYF. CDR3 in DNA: TGTGCCAGCAGGGGAGGCACAGATACGCAGTATTTT.

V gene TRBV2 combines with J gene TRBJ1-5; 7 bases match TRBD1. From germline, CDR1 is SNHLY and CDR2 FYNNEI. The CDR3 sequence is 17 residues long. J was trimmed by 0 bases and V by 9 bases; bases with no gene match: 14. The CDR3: CARGGKTGIGSNQPQHF. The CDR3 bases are TGTGCCAGGGGGGGCAAGACAGGGATCGGTAGCAATCAGCCCCAGCATTTT.

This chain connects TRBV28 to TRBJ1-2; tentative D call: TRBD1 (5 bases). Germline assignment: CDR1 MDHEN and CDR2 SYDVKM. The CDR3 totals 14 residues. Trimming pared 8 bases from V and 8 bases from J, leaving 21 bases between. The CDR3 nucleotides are TGTGCCAGCCTGCCCTTCGGCAGGGTAGACGGCTACACCTTC. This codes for CASLPFGRVDGYTF.

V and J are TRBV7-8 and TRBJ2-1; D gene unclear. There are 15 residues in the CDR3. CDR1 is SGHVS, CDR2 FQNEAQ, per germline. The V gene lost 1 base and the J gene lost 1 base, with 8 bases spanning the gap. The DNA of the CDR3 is TGTGCCAGCAGCTTAGGAGGCCCATCCTACAATGAGCAGTTCTTC. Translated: CASSLGGPSYNEQFF.

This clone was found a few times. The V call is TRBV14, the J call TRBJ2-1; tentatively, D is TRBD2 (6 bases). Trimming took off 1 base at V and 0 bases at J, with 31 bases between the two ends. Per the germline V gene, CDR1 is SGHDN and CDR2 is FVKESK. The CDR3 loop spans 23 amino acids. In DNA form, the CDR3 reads TGTGCCAGCAGCCAAGCCCCCCGATTTCAGGGAGGCAGCATATCAAGCTCCTACAATGAGCAGTTCTTC. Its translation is CASSQAPRFQGGSISSSYNEQFF.

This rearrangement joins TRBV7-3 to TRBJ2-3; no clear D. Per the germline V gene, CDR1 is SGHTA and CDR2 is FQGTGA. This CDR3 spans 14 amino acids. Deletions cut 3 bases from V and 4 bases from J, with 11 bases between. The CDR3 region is CASSFTPGADTQYF. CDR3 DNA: TGTGCCAGCAGCTTCACTCCCGGTGCAGATACGCAGTATTTT.

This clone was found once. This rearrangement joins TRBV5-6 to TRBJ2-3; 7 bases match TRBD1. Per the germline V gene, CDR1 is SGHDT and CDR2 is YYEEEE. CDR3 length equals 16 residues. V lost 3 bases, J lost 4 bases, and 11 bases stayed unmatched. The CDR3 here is CASSSPGTVGADTQYF. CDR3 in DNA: TGTGCCAGCAGCTCCCCAGGGACAGTCGGAGCAGATACGCAGTATTTT.

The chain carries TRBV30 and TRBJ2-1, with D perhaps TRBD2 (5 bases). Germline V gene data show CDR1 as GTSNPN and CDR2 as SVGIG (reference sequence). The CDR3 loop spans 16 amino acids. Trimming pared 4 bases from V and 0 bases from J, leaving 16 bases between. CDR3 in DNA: TGTGCCTGGATAGGTGGGAGTTTCCCCTCCTACAATGAGCAGTTCTTC. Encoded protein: CAWIGGSFPSYNEQFF.

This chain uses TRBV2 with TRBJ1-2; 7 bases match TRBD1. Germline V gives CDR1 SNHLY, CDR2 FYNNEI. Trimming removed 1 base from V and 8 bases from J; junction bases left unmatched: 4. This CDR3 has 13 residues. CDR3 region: CASSEGQGDGYTF. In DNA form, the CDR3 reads TGTGCCAGCAGTGAAGGTCAGGGGGACGGCTACACCTTC.

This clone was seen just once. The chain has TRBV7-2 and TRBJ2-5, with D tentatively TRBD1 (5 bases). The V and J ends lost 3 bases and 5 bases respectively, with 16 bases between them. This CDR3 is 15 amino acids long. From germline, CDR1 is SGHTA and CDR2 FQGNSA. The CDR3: CASSFTSLSGETQYF. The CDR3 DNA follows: TGTGCCAGCAGCTTTACGTCTCTGTCAGGGGAGACCCAGTACTTC.

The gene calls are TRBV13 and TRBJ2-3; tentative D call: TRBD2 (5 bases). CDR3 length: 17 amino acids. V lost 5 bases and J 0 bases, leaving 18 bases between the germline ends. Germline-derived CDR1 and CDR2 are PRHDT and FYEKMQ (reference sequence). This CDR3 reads CASSPPLGVSSTDTQYF. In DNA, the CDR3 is TGTGCCAGCAGCCCACCTCTGGGAGTTTCTAGCACAGATACGCAGTATTTT.

CDR3: CASRRTGGGYTF. For the CDR3, the DNA is TGTGCCAGCAGAAGGACAGGGGGGGGCTACACCTTC. The V gene is TRBV6-5, the J gene TRBJ1-2, with TRBD1 matching over 10 bases. The CDR3 covers 12 residues. V was clipped by 6 bases and J by 8 bases; unmatched bases: 3. In germline, CDR1 is MNHEY, CDR2 SVGAGI.